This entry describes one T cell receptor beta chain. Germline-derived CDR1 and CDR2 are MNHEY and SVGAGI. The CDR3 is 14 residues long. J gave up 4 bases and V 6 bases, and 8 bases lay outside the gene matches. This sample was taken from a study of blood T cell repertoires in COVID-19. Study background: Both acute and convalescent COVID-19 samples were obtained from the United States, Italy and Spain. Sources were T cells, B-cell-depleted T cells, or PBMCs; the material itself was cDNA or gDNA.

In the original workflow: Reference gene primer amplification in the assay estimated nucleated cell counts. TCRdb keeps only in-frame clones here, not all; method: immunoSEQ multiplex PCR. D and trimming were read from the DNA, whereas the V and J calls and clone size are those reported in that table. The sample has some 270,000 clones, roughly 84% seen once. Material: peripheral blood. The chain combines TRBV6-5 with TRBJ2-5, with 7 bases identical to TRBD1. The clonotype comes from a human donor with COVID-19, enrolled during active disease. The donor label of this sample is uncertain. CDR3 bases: TGTGCCAGCAGCCTAAGACAGGGACGAGAGACCCAGTACTTC. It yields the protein CASSLRQGRETQYF.